This passage covers 15 T cell receptor beta chains from one sample sequenced in a study of blood T cell repertoires in COVID-19 (dated by TCRdb to 2018 to 2020). Libraries were built with the immunoSEQ multiplex PCR assay. TCRdb mirrors the immuneACCESS table, restricted to in-frame sequences. Some clones are absent from its copies; in checked studies, under half trace to an unresolved V gene, and the reason for the others is unknown. The sample data list more than 80,000 clones, and approximately 86% of these were observed just once. The ten largest clones represent about 1.7% of the sample. Sequenced sample: peripheral blood. These receptors were taken from a man older than 75 with acute or convalescent COVID-19.

The chain uses TRBV6-5 and TRBJ1-2; TRBD1 aligns across 10 bases. In germline, CDR1 is MNHEY, CDR2 SVGAGI. There are 15 residues in the CDR3. V lost 5 bases and J lost 6; bases outside the gene matches: 9. The CDR3 region has the DNA TGTGCCAGCAGTAACGACAGGGGGCAGTCTCATGGCTACACCTTC. Its translation is CASSNDRGQSHGYTF.

Regarding this clone: Additional DNA sequences in this sample encode the identical CDR3. The rearrangement joins TRBV7-2 to TRBJ2-7, with TRBD2 identical over 9 bases. The trim removed 3 bases at V and 4 bases at J, leaving 7 bases unmatched. The CDR3 loop spans 15 amino acids. CDR1 and CDR2 (germline): SGHTA, FQGNSA. CDR3 sequence reads: CASSLNSGSGYEQYF. DNA of the CDR3: TGTGCCAGCAGCTTGAATAGCGGGAGCGGATACGAGCAGTACTTC. The entire variable domain, with the rest obtained from reference TRBV7-2 and TRBJ2-7, is as follows: GAGVSQSPSNKVTEKGKDVELRCDPISGHTALYWYRQSLGQGLEFLIYFQGNSAPDKSGLPSDRFSAERTGGSVSTLTIQRTQQEDSAVYLCASSLNSGSGYEQYFGPGTRLTVT.

The V call is TRBV11-3, the J call TRBJ1-1; 9 nucleotides align to TRBD1. With 5 bases clipped from V and 1 base from J, the junction kept 2 bases outside the gene matches. The length of the CDR3 is 14 residues. CDR1 and CDR2 (germline): SGHNT, YENEEA. DNA for the CDR3: TGTGCCAGCAGCCTGGGACAGGGGAACACTGAAGCTTTCTTT. Translation gives CASSLGQGNTEAFF.

J is TRBJ2-2 and V is TRBV27; 7 bases match TRBD1. Germline CDR1 MNHEY, CDR2 SMNVEV (reference sequence). The CDR3 has 12 amino acids. V dropped 4 bases and J dropped 8; count of bases not matched to a gene: 1. Written as DNA, the CDR3 is TGTGCCAGCAGTTCCAGGGGGGGGGAGCTGTTTTTT. As protein: CASSSRGGELFF.

The rearrangement uses TRBV7-3 and TRBJ2-3; the D gene is possibly TRBD2 (5 bases). Germline lookup yields CDR1 SGHTA and CDR2 FQGTGA. CDR3 length equals 14 residues. V dropped 5 bases and J dropped 2 bases, with 11 bases sitting between them. The CDR3 spells CASSPIGDTDTQYF. The CDR3 nucleotides read TGTGCCAGCAGCCCGATCGGGGACACAGATACGCAGTATTTT.

The chain recombines TRBV3-1 (or the pseudogene TRBV3-2) with TRBJ2-5; TRBD1 matches at 12 bases. Germline lookup yields CDR1 LGHDT and CDR2 YNNKEL (reference sequence). The CDR3 contains 15 residues. J gave up 5 bases and V 1 base, and 2 bases lay outside the gene matches. CDR3 amino acids: CASSQGGQGAETQYF. The CDR3 DNA is TGTGCCAGCAGCCAAGGGGGACAGGGGGCCGAGACCCAGTACTTC.

The chain couples TRBV30 to TRBJ1-1; D is unresolved. The CDR3 is 14 amino acids. Germline V CDR1 and CDR2: GTSNPN, SVGIG (reference sequence). Trimming took 3 bases from V and 6 from J, leaving 17 bases between them. The CDR3 region has the DNA TGTGCCTGGAGCCCGAAACTCGGAGGATCTGAAGCTTTCTTT. Residues: CAWSPKLGGSEAFF. The whole variable domain, filled in from reference TRBV30 and TRBJ1-1, reads SQTIHQWPATLVQPVGSPLSLECTVEGTSNPNLYWYRQAAGRGLQLLFYSVGIGQISSEVPQNLSASRPQDRQFILSSKKLLLSDSGFYLCAWSPKLGGSEAFFGQGTRLTVV.

The chain employs TRBV19 and TRBJ1-5, with 8 bases matching TRBD1. CDR1 is LNHDA and CDR2 is SQIVND in the germline V gene (reference sequence). V shed 3 bases, J shed 7 bases, and the junction held 2 bases outside the gene matches. There are 13 residues in the CDR3. Here the CDR3 DNA reads TGTGCCAGTAGTATGGACAGGGAACAGCCCCAGCATTTT. It yields the protein CASSMDREQPQHF.

This rearrangement joins TRBV5-8 to TRBJ2-6, with D maybe TRBD1 (6 bases). The germline V and J ends were trimmed by 0 bases and 3 bases, with 13 bases remaining between them. The CDR3 has 17 amino acids. The germline V gene has CDR1 SGHTS and CDR2 YDEGEE. The CDR3 sequence is CASSLGRGSSGANVLTF. CDR3 coding DNA: TGTGCCAGCAGCTTGGGAAGGGGGTCGAGTGGGGCCAACGTCCTGACTTTC.

The chain is built from TRBV6-2 or TRBV6-3 and TRBJ2-7; TRBD2 aligns across 11 bases. Trimming cost V 2 bases and J 5 bases; bases outside gene matches: 8. Germline loops: CDR1 MNHEY, CDR2 SVGEGT. The CDR3 covers 16 residues. The chain's CDR3 is CASSYPTSGSVHEQYF. The CDR3 DNA is TGTGCCAGCAGTTACCCTACTAGCGGGAGCGTCCACGAGCAGTACTTC.

J is TRBJ1-1 and V is TRBV29-1; D may be TRBD1 (5 bases). The V end lost 4 bases, the J end lost 3 bases, and 12 bases lay between the germline ends. Germline CDR1 reads SQVTM; CDR2 reads ANQGSEA. The CDR3 has 13 amino acids. The CDR3 DNA sequence: TGCAGCGTTGCGGGGGGAATGGACACTGAAGCTTTCTTT. The encoded protein is CSVAGGMDTEAFF.

This chain joins TRBV29-1 and TRBJ2-3; TRBD2 matches 7 bases. Germline assignment: CDR1 SQVTM and CDR2 ANQGSEA. The V gene end was trimmed by 4 bases and the J gene end by 5 bases; junction bases not matched to a gene: 6. The CDR3 has 13 amino acids. The CDR3 is CSVVTSAGDTQYF. The CDR3 DNA sequence: TGCAGCGTTGTTACTAGCGCCGGAGATACGCAGTATTTT.

The gene calls are TRBV5-4 and TRBJ1-3; D call uncertain. V gave up 3 bases and J gave up 0 bases, with 10 bases separating them. The CDR3 covers 15 residues. The V gene's germline CDR1 is SGHNT and CDR2 YYREEE (reference sequence). In DNA form, the CDR3 reads TGTGCCAGCAGCTATCCCGGAGCCTCTGGAAACACCATATATTTT. Protein product: CASSYPGASGNTIYF.

V usage is TRBV4-2 and J usage is TRBJ1-5, with D possibly being TRBD1 (5 bases). Germline-derived CDR1 and CDR2 are LGHNA and YNFKEQ. The CDR3 covers 14 residues. V gave up 3 bases and J gave up 6 bases, with 12 bases separating them. The CDR3 DNA is TGTGCCAGCAGCCACCTCGGGGGAGGTCAGCCCCAGCATTTT. Protein sequence: CASSHLGGGQPQHF.

This clone was detected a few times. This rearrangement joins TRBV2 to TRBJ2-7, with 8 bases lining up with TRBD2. Trimming at V came to 8 bases and at J to 5 bases, leaving 14 bases not matched to a gene. This CDR3 has 15 amino acids. Looked up from germline, CDR1 is SNHLY and CDR2 is FYNNEI. CDR3 residues: CASPPGGQGLHEQYF. The CDR3 coding sequence is TGTGCCAGCCCCCCGGGAGGGCAGGGGTTACACGAGCAGTACTTC.